What follows are 11 T cell receptor beta chains derived from one specimen sequenced in a study of synovial regulatory T cells in juvenile arthritis. Measured with immunoSEQ multiplex PCR; TCRdb has only the in-frame clones, and not every one. The sample includes 7,500 to 10,000 clones. Sequenced: Treg cells from blood. Documented subset: remaining (HLA-DR-negative) circulating blood Treg cells. The receptors come from a donor aged 2-30 years with juvenile idiopathic arthritis.

The J gene is TRBJ2-6, the V gene TRBV27; TCRdb gives TRBD1 as the D gene, but with no DNA this cannot be confirmed. This CDR3 comprises 16 residues. The protein alone is recorded here. The germline gives CDR1 MNHEY, CDR2 SMNVEV (reference sequence). The CDR3 loop is CASSRHRTSGANVLTF.

CDR3 in amino acids: CASSGGSSYTF. The rearrangement links TRBV18 to TRBJ1-2. CDR3 size: 11 residues. No DNA sequence is on record. The germline V gene has CDR1 KGHSH and CDR2 LQKENI.

The V call is TRBV7-2, the J call TRBJ2-3; without DNA, the TCRdb call of TRBD2 cannot be checked. Germline-derived CDR1 and CDR2 are SGHTA and FQGNSA. The CDR3 has 17 residues. No DNA appears here. This CDR3 is CASSLAGAGSGTDTQYF.

The chain recombines TRBV9 with TRBJ1-6; TCRdb reports TRBD1, a call that lacks DNA to check it against. The germline gives CDR1 SGDLS, CDR2 YYNGEE. The CDR3 extends over 15 amino acids. No DNA is recorded. CDR3 loop: CASSSLGTGVSPLHF.

The rearrangement joins TRBV28 to TRBJ2-3; TCRdb gives TRBD1 as the D gene, but with no DNA this cannot be confirmed. Germline CDR1 and CDR2: MDHEN and SYDVKM. This CDR3 is built from 15 residues. Only the protein is available. CDR3 in amino acids: CASSPRQGRTDTQYF.

This chain joins TRBV5-6 and TRBJ2-1; TCRdb's D gene call, TRBD1, goes unchecked for lack of DNA. Germline V gives CDR1 SGHDT, CDR2 YYEEEE. This CDR3 has 17 residues. The record lacks a DNA sequence. The CDR3 sequence is CASSLWAPPSLYNEQFF.

The chain recombines TRBV10-3 with TRBJ1-5; TCRdb's D call of TRBD1 is untestable without DNA. From germline, CDR1 is ENHRY and CDR2 SYGVKD. This CDR3 is built from 14 residues. No DNA sequence was recorded. The CDR3 sequence is CAIRDDSSNQPQHF.

CDR3 protein: CSVGVGRWWNTEAFF. The chain has TRBV29-1 and TRBJ1-1. This CDR3 comprises 15 residues. No nucleotide data were recorded. From germline, CDR1 is SQVTM and CDR2 ANQGSEA.

The chain is built from TRBV21-1 and TRBJ2-3; TCRdb's D call of TRBD2 is untestable without DNA. TRBV21-1 is marked as a pseudogene. This CDR3 has 16 amino acids. This entry has no DNA. The CDR3 reads CASSNLAGGPTDTQYF.

CDR3 residues: CSVTGTSGSDTQYF. The genes are TRBV29-1 and TRBJ2-3; the TCRdb call, TRBD2, lacks DNA for checking. The CDR3 has 14 amino acids. No DNA accompanies this entry. Germline V gene lookup returns CDR1 SQVTM and CDR2 ANQGSEA.

This chain links TRBV7-2 with TRBJ2-2; there is no DNA to check the TCRdb D call of TRBD2. From germline, CDR1 is SGHTA and CDR2 FQGNSA. The CDR3 has 15 residues. No DNA accompanies this entry. CDR3 sequence: CASSRTSPNTGELFF.